Listed below are T cell receptor beta chains from one sample, sequenced in a study of T cell repertoires in cytomegalovirus infection. TCRdb independently ran MiXCR on the reads; one entry per CDR3 protein. The table lists 450,000 to 550,000 distinct CDR3 sequences, 15% to 20% of them singletons. The specimen was CD8+ T cells from PBMCs. The source of these receptors is a human donor in good health (CMV status not recorded). Some clones in this sample may be carry-over from other donors' samples. Each CDR3 is given with its conserved first and last residue. Fields, in order: D gene, J gene, V gene, clone size, CDR3 length, CDR3 protein, CDR3 DNA. The D gene is left open where the match is weak. A row's size may be missing; if present it is once, few, many or a size class.

-	TRBJ2-7	TRBV10-3	many	11	CATSKGKEQYF	TGTGCCACCTCAAAAGGAAAAGAGCAGTACTTC
-	TRBJ2-7	TRBV5-1	-	14	CASSSLGRENEQYF	TGCGCCAGCAGCTCTCTGGGCAGGGAGAACGAGCAGTACTTC
-	TRBJ2-7	TRBV7-6	many	15	CASSVPGDGVYEQYF	TGTGCCAGCAGCGTACCGGGAGACGGGGTTTACGAGCAGTACTTC
-	TRBJ2-3	TRBV7-7	-	18	CASSLMRVGRTSTDTQYF	TGTGCCAGCAGCTTAATGAGGGTTGGCAGAACTAGCACAGATACGCAGTATTTT
-	TRBJ1-5	TRBV6-1	many	16	CASSDLGTGGNQPQHF	TGTGCCAGCAGTGATCTGGGGACGGGCGGCAATCAGCCCCAGCATTTT
-	TRBJ2-1	TRBV28	-	12	CASSSRGNEQLF	TGTGCCAGCAGTTCCAGGGGTAATGAGCAGCTCTTC
TRBD2	TRBJ2-5	TRBV12-3/TRBV12-4	-	16	CASTPPFGEGEETQYF	TGTGCCAGCACTCCCCCGTTCGGGGAGGGAGAAGAGACCCAGTACTTC
TRBD1	TRBJ2-7	TRBV5-5	few	16	CASSSRMTGNRDEQYF	TGTGCCAGCAGCTCGCGGATGACAGGGAATCGCGACGAGCAGTACTTC
-	TRBJ1-5	TRBV7-9	many	14	CASSPAYSNQPQHF	TGTGCCAGCAGCCCAGCCTATAGCAATCAGCCCCAGCATTTT
TRBD1	TRBJ1-2	TRBV6-5	-	15	CASRPGGAFNYGYTF	TGTGCCAGCAGACCAGGGGGGGCTTTTAACTATGGCTACACCTTC
TRBD1	TRBJ1-4	TRBV2	-	16	CASRAPAHRGDEKLFF	TGTGCCAGCAGAGCGCCGGCCCACAGGGGCGATGAAAAACTGTTTTTT
-	TRBJ1-1	TRBV7-6	many	15	CASSPSQGMNTEAFF	TGTGCCAGCAGCCCCAGCCAGGGTATGAACACTGAAGCTTTCTTT
-	TRBJ1-6	TRBV5-8	-	16	CASSLVWEFYNSPLHF	TGTGCCAGCAGCTTGGTCTGGGAGTTCTATAATTCACCCCTCCACTTT
-	TRBJ1-5	TRBV6-1	many	19	CASSEGGQGVLWYNQPQHF	TGTGCCAGCAGTGAAGGAGGGCAGGGAGTTTTATGGTACAATCAGCCCCAGCATTTT
TRBD2	TRBJ2-5	TRBV4-2	many	16	CASSLSLAGTQETQYF	TGTGCCAGCAGCCTGTCCTTAGCGGGGACCCAAGAGACCCAGTACTTC
-	TRBJ2-1	TRBV9	few	13	CASTRGGDNEQFF	TGTGCCAGCACTAGAGGAGGAGACAATGAGCAGTTCTTC
-	TRBJ2-1	TRBV5-1	many	16	CASSLSPASTYNEQFF	TGCGCCAGCAGCTTGTCCCCAGCATCCACTTACAATGAGCAGTTCTTC
-	TRBJ2-7	TRBV5-5	-	12	CASSSDGNEQYF	TGTGCCAGCAGCTCGGACGGAAACGAGCAGTACTTC
-	TRBJ2-5	TRBV7-9	-	13	CASSPTNKETQYF	TGTGCCAGCAGCCCAACGAATAAAGAGACCCAGTACTTC
-	TRBJ2-6	TRBV14	-	14	CASSQGGGANVLTF	TGTGCCAGCAGCCAAGGCGGTGGGGCCAACGTCCTGACTTTC
-	TRBJ1-2	TRBV5-6	-	11	CASSEGHGYTF	TGTGCCAGCAGCGAGGGACATGGCTACACCTTC
-	TRBJ1-2	TRBV29-1	few	14	CSVEDGDPNYGYTF	TGCAGCGTTGAAGATGGGGACCCCAACTATGGCTACACCTTC
-	TRBJ2-3	TRBV7-3	many	14	CASSLWGSADTQYF	TGTGCCAGCAGCTTATGGGGAAGCGCAGATACGCAGTATTTT
-	TRBJ1-1	TRBV9	-	14	CASSVDTLNTEAFF	TGTGCCAGCAGCGTAGACACGCTGAACACTGAAGCTTTCTTT